The rows below give T cell receptor beta chains drawn from one sample of a study of cytomegalovirus exposure and HLA in healthy donors. Sequenced by immunoSEQ multiplex PCR; TCRdb stores in-frame clones only, minus some. Its listing shows approximately 110,000 clones. Sequencing used PBMCs. These receptors all stem from a young man in good health and CMV-seronegative. The CDR3 runs from the conserved cysteine through the conserved F or W. The D gene is left open where the match is weak.

j_gene,v_gene,d_gene,CDR3nt,CDR3aa
TRBJ1-4,TRBV4-1,TRBD1,TGCGCCAGCAGCCAAGGGGACAGGGGACTTCTGGAAAAACTGTTTTTT,CASSQGDRGLLEKLFF
TRBJ1-2,TRBV10-2,-,TGCGCCAGCAGTGAGATATATGGCTACACCTTC,CASSEIYGYTF
TRBJ2-5,TRBV30,TRBD2,TGTGCCTGGACTAGCGGGGGGGCTGGTGGGGAGACCCAGTACTTC,CAWTSGGAGGETQYF
TRBJ2-3,TRBV27,-,TGTGCCAGCAGTTTCCGGAGCACAGATACGCAGTATTTT,CASSFRSTDTQYF
TRBJ2-7,TRBV28,-,TGTGCCAGCAGGGCCTCGTCGGGTCACTACGAGCAGTACTTC,CASRASSGHYEQYF
TRBJ2-6,TRBV5-4,TRBD1,TGTGCCAGCAGCACCTACAGGGGTAGCTCTGGGGCCAACGTCCTGACTTTC,CASSTYRGSSGANVLTF
TRBJ2-7,TRBV10-2,TRBD2,TGCGCCAGCGGCGGGGGACTGCTTATGGAGTACGAGCAGTACTTC,CASGGGLLMEYEQYF
TRBJ1-2,TRBV21-1,-,TGTGCCAGCAGCCTACGTTATGGCTACACCTTC,CASSLRYGYTF
TRBJ2-3,TRBV27,TRBD2,TGTGCCAGCCGGCCTAGCGGGCGCACAGATACGCAGTATTTT,CASRPSGRTDTQYF
TRBJ1-1,TRBV6-6,-,TGTGCCAGCAGTTACTCGACTTCGGGACAAGAAGCTTTCTTT,CASSYSTSGQEAFF
TRBJ2-7,TRBV5-1,-,TGCGCCAGCAGCCCCGAGGGTAGAGCCTACGAGCAGTACTTC,CASSPEGRAYEQYF
TRBJ2-1,TRBV6-5,-,TGTGCCAGCAGTCCCCAGCACAGGTCACGGCAGTTCTTC,CASSPQHRSRQFF
TRBJ2-3,TRBV6-1,TRBD2,TGTGCCGGGGGGACTAGCGGCACAGATACGCAGTATTTT,CAGGTSGTDTQYF
TRBJ1-5,TRBV27,-,TGTGCCAGCAGTTTAATGTTAAATCAGCCCCAGCATTTT,CASSLMLNQPQHF
TRBJ1-3,TRBV5-1,-,TGCGCCAGCAGCTTGGACAGAAGCTCTGGAAACACCATATATTTT,CASSLDRSSGNTIYF
TRBJ2-1,TRBV14,TRBD2,TGTGCCAGCAGCCAAGGGACTAGCTCCTACAATGAGCAGTTCTTC,CASSQGTSSYNEQFF
TRBJ2-7,TRBV5-1,-,TGCGCCAGCAGCAGAATACCAGGGGAAAACGAGCAGTACTTC,CASSRIPGENEQYF
TRBJ2-5,TRBV7-3,-,TGTGCCAGCAGAAGGGGCAGGGGAGAGACCCAGTACTTC,CASRRGRGETQYF
TRBJ2-1,TRBV10-1,-,TGCGCCAGCAGCGACGATGGGGGGTCCTACAATGAGCAGTTCTTC,CASSDDGGSYNEQFF
TRBJ1-1,TRBV27,-,TGTGCCAGCAGTTTGCGCCCGCCGGGCAGGGGCGCGAACACTGAAGCTTTCTTT,CASSLRPPGRGANTEAFF
TRBJ1-3,TRBV6-1,TRBD1,TGTGCCAGCAGTGAGCCGGGGACAGCGGGAAACACCATATATTTT,CASSEPGTAGNTIYF
TRBJ2-1,TRBV6-1,TRBD2,TGTGCCAGCAGTGAACTAACTAGCGGGAGACACGGCAATGAGCAGTTCTTC,CASSELTSGRHGNEQFF
TRBJ2-7,TRBV4-1,TRBD1,TGCGCCAGCAGCCTAACGTCCTCGGACAGGGTCCACGAGCAGTACTTC,CASSLTSSDRVHEQYF
TRBJ2-7,TRBV27,-,TGTGCCAGCAATGAAAGGAGATTGTCCTACGAGCAGTACTTC,CASNERRLSYEQYF
TRBJ1-4,TRBV4-1,-,TGCGCCAGCAGCCACAACAGCCGGGACATAGGGGTCTTAAATGAAAAACTGTTTTTT,CASSHNSRDIGVLNEKLFF
TRBJ2-1,TRBV27,-,TGTGCCAGCAGTTTAATCCGTGGGAGTGGCGGTGAGCAGTTCTTC,CASSLIRGSGGEQFF
TRBJ1-3,TRBV28,TRBD1,TGTGCCAGCAGCTGGACAGGGGTCCTCTCTGGAAACACCATATATTTT,CASSWTGVLSGNTIYF
TRBJ2-5,TRBV5-6,-,TGTGCCAGCAGCTTGCAAGGGGTTCAAGAGACCCAGTACTTC,CASSLQGVQETQYF
TRBJ1-1,TRBV19,-,TGTGCCAGTAGTCCGGGATGGGGCACTGAAGCTTTCTTT,CASSPGWGTEAFF
TRBJ1-1,TRBV7-9,-,TGTGCCAGCAGCCCCCCCCCGGGACTTGAAGCTTTCTTT,CASSPPPGLEAFF
TRBJ2-2,TRBV7-9,TRBD1,TGTGCCAGCAGCTTAGGGACAGGGGGTCCAAGGGAGCTGTTTTTT,CASSLGTGGPRELFF
TRBJ2-5,TRBV18,-,TGTGCCAGCTCACCACCCGGGGGACTCCATCAGGGAGAGACCCAGTACTTC,CASSPPGGLHQGETQYF
TRBJ1-1,TRBV25-1,-,TGTGCCAGCAGTCGGGGGGCCACTGAAGCTTTCTTT,CASSRGATEAFF
TRBJ1-5,TRBV7-9,TRBD1,TGTGCCAGCAGCTCAACACAGGGGTACGGTCAGCCCCAGCATTTT,CASSSTQGYGQPQHF
TRBJ2-1,TRBV7-3,TRBD2,TGTGCCAGCAGCTTAGCCCTAGCGGGGGATAGGCAGTTCTTC,CASSLALAGDRQFF
TRBJ1-6,TRBV9,-,TGTGCCAGCAGCGCCAGACAGGATAATTCACCCCTCCACTTT,CASSARQDNSPLHF
TRBJ1-5,TRBV2,-,TGTGCCAGCAGCGAGACAACAGGGTTCGTTCAGCCCCAGCATTTT,CASSETTGFVQPQHF
TRBJ2-1,TRBV19,-,TGTGCCAGTAGTATGGCAGGCCTTTACGCTGAGCAGTTCTTC,CASSMAGLYAEQFF
TRBJ1-1,TRBV18,-,TGTGCCAGCGCTACCGCAATGAACACTGAAGCTTTCTTT,CASATAMNTEAFF
TRBJ2-1,TRBV6-1,TRBD2,TGTGCCAGCAGTGAAAGCGGGGGGGCCTACAATGAGCAGTTCTTC,CASSESGGAYNEQFF
TRBJ2-2,TRBV27,-,TGTGCCAGCACCCGTGGGGTAGGGGTCAACACCGGGGAGCTGTTTTTT,CASTRGVGVNTGELFF
TRBJ2-2,TRBV5-6,-,TGTGCCAGCAGCTTGGGGCCGCTCCAGGCCGGGGAGCTGTTTTTT,CASSLGPLQAGELFF
TRBJ2-7,TRBV19,-,TGTGCCAGCGCGAAACAGGCAAGCTCCTACGAGCAGTACTTC,CASAKQASSYEQYF
TRBJ1-6,TRBV14,TRBD1,TGTGCCAGCAGCCAACACGGGGGACAGGTATTACCCCTCCACTTT,CASSQHGGQVLPLHF
TRBJ1-2,TRBV19,TRBD1,TGTGCCAGTAGTATCCGACAGGGGCATGGCTACACCTTC,CASSIRQGHGYTF
TRBJ2-7,TRBV27,-,TGTGCCAGCAGCCGAGCCCACCCCGACGAGCAGTACTTC,CASSRAHPDEQYF
TRBJ2-6,TRBV6-1,TRBD1,TGTGCCAGCAGTGGGGAGACAGGGACCGGGGCCAACGTCCTGACTTTC,CASSGETGTGANVLTF
TRBJ1-6,TRBV2,-,TGTGCCAGCAGTTCGGACGGGGGAAAAAGTTCACCCCTCCACTTT,CASSSDGGKSSPLHF
TRBJ2-3,TRBV10-2,-,TGCGCCACCATATACTCGACTCACACAGATACGCAGTATTTT,CATIYSTHTDTQYF
TRBJ2-7,TRBV5-5,TRBD1,TGTGCCAGCAGCCCGCGATGGACAGGGAGCTCCTACGAGCAGTACTTC,CASSPRWTGSSYEQYF
TRBJ2-5,TRBV5-1,TRBD1,TGCGCCAGCAGCAGCCGGACAGGAATCATCCAAGAGACCCAGTACTTC,CASSSRTGIIQETQYF
TRBJ1-2,TRBV6-1,-,TGTGCCAGCAGTGCGGACCCTACGGGGTCTGGCTACACCTTC,CASSADPTGSGYTF
TRBJ2-7,TRBV9,TRBD1,TGTGCCAGCAGCGTAGATGCAGGGGGTAACGAGCAGTACTTC,CASSVDAGGNEQYF
TRBJ1-4,TRBV2,-,TGTGCCAGCAGTGCCTCGTCAGGGACGGGAGGTGAAAAACTGTTTTTT,CASSASSGTGGEKLFF
TRBJ2-7,TRBV6-1,TRBD1,TGTGCCAGCAGTGAGGGACAGGGGCCCTTCTACGAGCAGTACTTC,CASSEGQGPFYEQYF
TRBJ1-5,TRBV5-1,-,TGCGCCAGCAGCTTGGCGGTCAATCAGCCCCAGCATTTT,CASSLAVNQPQHF
TRBJ2-5,TRBV27,TRBD2,TGTGCCAGCAGTTTATCGGGCGGGGGGCCAGAGACCCAGTACTTC,CASSLSGGGPETQYF
TRBJ2-1,TRBV4-2,TRBD2,TGTGCCAGCAGCCAAGATCCCCCTAGCGGGGGGAGGAATGAGCAGTTCTTC,CASSQDPPSGGRNEQFF
TRBJ2-1,TRBV7-6,TRBD2,TGTGCCAGCAGCTTGTTTGTAGCGGGAGTCCCCTCCTACAATGAGCAGTTCTTC,CASSLFVAGVPSYNEQFF